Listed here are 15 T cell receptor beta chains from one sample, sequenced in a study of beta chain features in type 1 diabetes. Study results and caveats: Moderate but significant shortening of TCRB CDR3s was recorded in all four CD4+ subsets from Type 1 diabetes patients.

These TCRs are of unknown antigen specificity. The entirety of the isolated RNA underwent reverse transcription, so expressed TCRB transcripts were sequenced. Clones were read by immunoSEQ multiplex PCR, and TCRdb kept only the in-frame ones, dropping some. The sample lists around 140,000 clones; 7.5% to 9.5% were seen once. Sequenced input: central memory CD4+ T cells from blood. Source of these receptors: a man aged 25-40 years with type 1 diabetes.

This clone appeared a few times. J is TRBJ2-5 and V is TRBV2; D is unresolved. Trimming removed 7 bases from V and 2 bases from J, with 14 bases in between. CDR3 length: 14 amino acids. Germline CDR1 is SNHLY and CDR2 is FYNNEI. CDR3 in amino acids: CASKRLGSQETQYF. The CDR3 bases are TGTGCCAGCAAACGACTCGGCAGTCAAGAGACCCAGTACTTC.

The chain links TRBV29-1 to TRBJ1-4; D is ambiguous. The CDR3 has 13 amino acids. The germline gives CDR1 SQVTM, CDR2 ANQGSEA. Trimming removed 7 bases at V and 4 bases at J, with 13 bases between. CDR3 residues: CSALDGSNEKLFF. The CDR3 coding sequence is TGCAGCGCCCTCGACGGGAGTAATGAAAAACTGTTTTTT.

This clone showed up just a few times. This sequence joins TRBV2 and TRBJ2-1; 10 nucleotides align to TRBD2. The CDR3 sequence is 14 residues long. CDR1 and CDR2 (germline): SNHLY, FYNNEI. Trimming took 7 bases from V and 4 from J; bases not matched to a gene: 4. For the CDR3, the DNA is TGTGCCAGCAATCTAGCGGGGGAATACAATGAGCAGTTCTTC. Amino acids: CASNLAGEYNEQFF.

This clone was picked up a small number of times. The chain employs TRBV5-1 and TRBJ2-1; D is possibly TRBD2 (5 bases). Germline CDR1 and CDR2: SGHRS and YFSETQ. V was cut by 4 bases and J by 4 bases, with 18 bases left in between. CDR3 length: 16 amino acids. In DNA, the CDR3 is TGCGCCAGCAGCCCATCCGGGAACCCGGGATACAATGAGCAGTTCTTC. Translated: CASSPSGNPGYNEQFF.

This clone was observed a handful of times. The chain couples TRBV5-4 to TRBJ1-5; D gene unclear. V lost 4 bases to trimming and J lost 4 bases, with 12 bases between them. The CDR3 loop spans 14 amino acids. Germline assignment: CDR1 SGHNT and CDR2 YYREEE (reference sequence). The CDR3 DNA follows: TGTGCCAGCAGCGCTAACCCCGGGAATCAGCCCCAGCATTTT. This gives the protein CASSANPGNQPQHF. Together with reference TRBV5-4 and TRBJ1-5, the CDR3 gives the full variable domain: ETGVTQSPTHLIKTRGQQVTLRCSSQSGHNTVSWYQQALGQGPQFIFQYYREEENGRGNFPPRFSGLQFPNYSSELNVNALELDDSALYLCASSANPGNQPQHFGDGTRLSIL.

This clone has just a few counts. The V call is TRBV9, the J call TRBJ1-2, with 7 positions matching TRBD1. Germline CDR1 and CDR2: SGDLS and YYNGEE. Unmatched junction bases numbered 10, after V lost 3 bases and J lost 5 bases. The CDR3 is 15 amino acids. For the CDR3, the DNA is TGTGCCAGCAGCGCCTCAGCCGGGACAGATTATGGCTACACCTTC. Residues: CASSASAGTDYGYTF.

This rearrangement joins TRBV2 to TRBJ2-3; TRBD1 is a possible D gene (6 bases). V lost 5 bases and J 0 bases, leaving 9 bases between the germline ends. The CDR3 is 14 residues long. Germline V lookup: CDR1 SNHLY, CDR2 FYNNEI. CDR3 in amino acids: CASSSGTSTDTQYF. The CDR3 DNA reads TGTGCCAGCAGTTCCGGGACAAGCACAGATACGCAGTATTTT.

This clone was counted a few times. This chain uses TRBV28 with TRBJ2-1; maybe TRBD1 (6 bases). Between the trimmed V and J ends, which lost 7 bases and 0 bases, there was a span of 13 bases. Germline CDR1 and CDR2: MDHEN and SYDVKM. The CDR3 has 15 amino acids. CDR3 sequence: CASTTGTRSYNEQFF. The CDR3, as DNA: TGTGCCAGCACCACCGGGACACGCTCCTACAATGAGCAGTTCTTC.

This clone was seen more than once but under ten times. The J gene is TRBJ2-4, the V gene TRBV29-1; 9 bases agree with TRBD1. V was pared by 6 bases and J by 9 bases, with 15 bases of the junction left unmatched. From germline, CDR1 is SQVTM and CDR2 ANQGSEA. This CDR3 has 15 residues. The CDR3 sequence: CSVGSYRDREFIQYF. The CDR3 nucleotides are TGCAGCGTGGGATCATACCGGGACAGGGAGTTCATTCAGTACTTC. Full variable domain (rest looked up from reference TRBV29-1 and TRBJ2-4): SAVISQKPSRDICQRGTSLTIQCQVDSQVTMMFWYRQQPGQSLTLIATANQGSEATYESGFVIDKFPISRPNLTFSTLTVSNMSPEDSSIYLCSVGSYRDREFIQYFGAGTRLSVL.

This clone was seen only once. The CDR3 reads CASSLREYGYTF. The CDR3 DNA reads as TGTGCCAGCAGCTTGCGAGAGTATGGCTACACCTTC. The rearrangement uses TRBV5-6 and TRBJ1-2; no clear D gene. This CDR3 spans 12 amino acids. Germline assignment: CDR1 SGHDT and CDR2 YYEEEE. Trimming took 1 base from V and 5 from J, leaving 6 bases between them.

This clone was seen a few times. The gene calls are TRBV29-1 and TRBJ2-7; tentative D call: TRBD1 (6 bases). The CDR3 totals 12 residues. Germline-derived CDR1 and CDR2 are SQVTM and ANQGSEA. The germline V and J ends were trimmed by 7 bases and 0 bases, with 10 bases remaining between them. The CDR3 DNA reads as TGCAGCGCTTCAGGGGACTCCTACGAGCAGTACTTC. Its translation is CSASGDSYEQYF.

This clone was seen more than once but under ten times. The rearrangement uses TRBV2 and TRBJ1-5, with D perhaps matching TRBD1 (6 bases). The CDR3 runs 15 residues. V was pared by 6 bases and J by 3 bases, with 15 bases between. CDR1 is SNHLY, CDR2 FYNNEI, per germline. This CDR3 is CASRGQDRLNQPQHF. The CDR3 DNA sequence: TGTGCCAGCAGAGGCCAGGACAGACTCAATCAGCCCCAGCATTTT. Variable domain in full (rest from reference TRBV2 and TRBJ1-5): EPEVTQTPSHQVTQMGQEVILRCVPISNHLYFYWYRQILGQKVEFLVSFYNNEISEKSEIFDDQFSVERPDGSNFTLKIRSTKLEDSAMYFCASRGQDRLNQPQHFGDGTRLSIL.

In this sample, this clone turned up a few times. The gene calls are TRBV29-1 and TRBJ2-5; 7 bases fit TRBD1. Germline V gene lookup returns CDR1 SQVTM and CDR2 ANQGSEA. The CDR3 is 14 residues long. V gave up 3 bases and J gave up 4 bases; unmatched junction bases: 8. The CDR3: CSVEGRGRRETQYF. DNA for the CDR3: TGCAGCGTTGAGGGTAGGGGGCGGAGAGAGACCCAGTACTTC.

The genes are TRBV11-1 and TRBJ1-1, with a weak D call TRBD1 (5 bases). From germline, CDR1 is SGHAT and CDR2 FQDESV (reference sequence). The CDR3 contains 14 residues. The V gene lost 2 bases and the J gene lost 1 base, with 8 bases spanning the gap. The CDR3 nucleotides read TGTGCCAGCAGCTTATCAACAGGGAACACTGAAGCTTTCTTT. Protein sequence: CASSLSTGNTEAFF.

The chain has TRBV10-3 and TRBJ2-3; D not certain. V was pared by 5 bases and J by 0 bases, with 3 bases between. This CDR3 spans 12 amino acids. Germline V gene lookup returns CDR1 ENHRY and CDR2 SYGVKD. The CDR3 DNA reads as TGTGCCATCAGTACTAGCACAGATACGCAGTATTTT. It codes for CAISTSTDTQYF.